Below, 2 T cell receptor beta chains from the same sample are listed, as sequenced in a study of T-cell reconstitution after alpha-beta-depleted transplantation in children. The TCRbeta library incorporated unique molecular identifiers. MiXCR, run by TCRdb on the PCR reads, gives a single entry per CDR3 protein. The sample holds almost 400,000 distinct CDR3 sequences, roughly 22% seen once. The sample was PBMCs from the stem cell graft donor, taken from the stem cell graft. These receptor sequences come from a human donor who donated a stem cell graft to a child with acute myeloid leukemia.

CDR3 residues: CSALRPRGNNEQFF. CDR3 nucleotides: TGCAGTGCCCTCCGCCCCCGGGGGAACAATGAGCAGTTCTTC. The chain uses TRBV20-1 and TRBJ2-1, with D perhaps TRBD2 (6 bases). V lost 6 bases, J lost 5 bases, and 17 bases lay in between. CDR1 is DFQATT and CDR2 is SNEGSKA in the germline V gene (reference sequence). This CDR3 has 14 amino acids.

The chain links TRBV19 to TRBJ2-3, with D tentatively TRBD2 (6 bases). The CDR3 has 15 amino acids. Germline CDR1 is LNHDA and CDR2 is SQIVND (reference sequence). Deletions cut 4 bases from V and 0 bases from J, with 11 bases between. The chain's CDR3 is CASSKSGWSTDTQYF. The CDR3 DNA sequence: TGTGCCAGTAGTAAAAGCGGGTGGAGCACAGATACGCAGTATTTT. Looking up the rest from reference TRBV19 and TRBJ2-3 gives the full variable domain: DGGITQSPKYLFRKEGQNVTLSCEQNLNHDAMYWYRQDPGQGLRLIYYSQIVNDFQKGDIAEGYSVSREKKESFPLTVTSAQKNPTAFYLCASSKSGWSTDTQYFGPGTRLTVL.